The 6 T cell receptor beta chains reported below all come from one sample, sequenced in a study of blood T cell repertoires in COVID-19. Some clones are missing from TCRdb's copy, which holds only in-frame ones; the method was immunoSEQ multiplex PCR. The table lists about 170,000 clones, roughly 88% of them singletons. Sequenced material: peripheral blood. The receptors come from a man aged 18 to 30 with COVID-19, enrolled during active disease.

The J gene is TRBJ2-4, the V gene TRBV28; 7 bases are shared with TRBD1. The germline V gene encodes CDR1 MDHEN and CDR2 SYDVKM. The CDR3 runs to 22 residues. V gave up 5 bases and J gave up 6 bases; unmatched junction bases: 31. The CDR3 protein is CASSTTSPWPDPPTGVRNIQYF. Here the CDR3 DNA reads TGTGCCAGCAGTACCACCAGCCCTTGGCCGGACCCCCCAACAGGGGTGAGAAACATTCAGTACTTC.

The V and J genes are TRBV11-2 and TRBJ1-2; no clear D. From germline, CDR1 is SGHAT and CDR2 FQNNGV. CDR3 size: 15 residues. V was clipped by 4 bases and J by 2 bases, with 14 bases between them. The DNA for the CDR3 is TGTGCCAGCAGCTATGGGCAGGATCTAAACTATGGCTACACCTTC. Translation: CASSYGQDLNYGYTF.

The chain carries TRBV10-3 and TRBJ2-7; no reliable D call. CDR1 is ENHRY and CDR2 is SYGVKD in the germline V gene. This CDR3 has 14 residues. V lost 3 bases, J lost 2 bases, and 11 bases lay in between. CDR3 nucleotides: TGTGCCATCAGTGAAATGGAGCCTACCTACGAGCAGTACTTC. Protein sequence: CAISEMEPTYEQYF.

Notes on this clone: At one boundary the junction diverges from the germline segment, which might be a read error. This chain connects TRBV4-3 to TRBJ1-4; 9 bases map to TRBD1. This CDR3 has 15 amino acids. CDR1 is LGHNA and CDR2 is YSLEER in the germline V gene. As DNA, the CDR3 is TGCGCCAGCAGCCAATTGGGACAGGGAGGGGAAAAACTGCTTTTT. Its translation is CASSQLGQGGEKLLF.

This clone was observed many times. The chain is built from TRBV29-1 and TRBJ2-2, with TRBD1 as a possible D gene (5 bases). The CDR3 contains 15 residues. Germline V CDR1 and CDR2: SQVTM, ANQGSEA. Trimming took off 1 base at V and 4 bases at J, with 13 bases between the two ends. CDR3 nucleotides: TGCAGCGTTGAAGGGGGCGCGTCGTTCACCGGGGAGCTGTTTTTT. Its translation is CSVEGGASFTGELFF.

As DNA, the CDR3 is TGTGCCAGCAGCACCGGGACAGGGTTTGGCTACACCTTC. Translated: CASSTGTGFGYTF. This rearrangement joins TRBV6-4 to TRBJ1-2; TRBD1 agrees at 9 bases. J was trimmed by 7 bases and V by 6 bases; bases with no gene match: 6. Germline V CDR1 and CDR2: MRHNA, SNTAGT. This CDR3 contains 13 residues.